This TCR beta chain was retrieved from a study of cytomegalovirus exposure and HLA in healthy donors. Notes on the study in general: 164 TCR beta chains were listed as cytomegalovirus-associated.

Concerning this clone itself: Its antigen is unknown.

In germline, CDR1 is SNHLY, CDR2 FYNNEI. The CDR3 covers 14 residues. Germline trimming cut 7 bases from V and 0 bases from J; bases unmatched to any gene: 2. TCRdb's table, derived via immunoSEQ multiplex PCR, lists solely in-frame clones and lacks some. This sample yields 89,000 or so clones, of which 90% to 95% are seen a single time; approximately 1.1% belongs to the top ten. This clonotype was obtained from a woman in her 30s in good health and CMV-seropositive. The source material was PBMCs. The V call is TRBV2, the J call TRBJ2-2, with 7 bases that match TRBD1. As DNA, the CDR3 is TGTGCCAGCAAGGGGACAGCGAACACCGGGGAGCTGTTTTTT. Translation gives CASKGTANTGELFF.